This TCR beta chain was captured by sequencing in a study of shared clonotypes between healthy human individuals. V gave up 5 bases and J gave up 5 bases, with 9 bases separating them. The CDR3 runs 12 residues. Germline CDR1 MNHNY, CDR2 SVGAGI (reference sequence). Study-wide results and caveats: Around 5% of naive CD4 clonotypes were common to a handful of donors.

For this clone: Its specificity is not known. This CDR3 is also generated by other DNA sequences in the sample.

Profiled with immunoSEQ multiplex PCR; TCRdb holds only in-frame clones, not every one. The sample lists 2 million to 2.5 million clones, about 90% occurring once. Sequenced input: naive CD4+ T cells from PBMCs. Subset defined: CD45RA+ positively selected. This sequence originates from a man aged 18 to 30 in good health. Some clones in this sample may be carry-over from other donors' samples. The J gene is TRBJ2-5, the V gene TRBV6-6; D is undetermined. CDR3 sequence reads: CASSRTGETQYF. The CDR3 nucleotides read TGTGCCAGCAGTAGGACCGGGGAGACCCAGTACTTC.